The 29 T cell receptor beta chains given below trace back to one sample, sequenced in a study of cytomegalovirus exposure and HLA in healthy donors. PCR used 60 Vbeta primers and 13 Jbeta primers. The protocol was immunoSEQ multiplex PCR, while the TCRdb copy is restricted to in-frame clones and leaves out a portion. The sample shows about 110,000 clones, over 70% of them seen only once. The sample consisted of PBMCs. These receptors came from a female donor in good health and CMV-seronegative.

The chain employs TRBV10-3 and TRBJ2-5, with D possibly matching TRBD2 (5 bases). With the DNA end fitting TRBJ2-7 better, the J assignment may be wrong. Per germline, CDR1 ENHRY and CDR2 SYGVKD. The CDR3 has 12 residues. The DNA of the CDR3 is TGTGCCGCCGGGGAAGTATCCTACGAGCAGTACTTC. As protein: CAAGEVSYEQYF.

The V call is TRBV29-1, the J call TRBJ2-1; D is perhaps TRBD1 (6 bases). Trimming removed 0 bases from V and 1 base from J, with 10 bases in between. Germline CDR1 SQVTM, CDR2 ANQGSEA. CDR3 length equals 15 residues. This CDR3 reads CSVEETGLSYNEQFF. CDR3 sequence (DNA): TGCAGCGTTGAAGAGACAGGTCTGTCCTACAATGAGCAGTTCTTC.

The rearrangement joins TRBV11-3 to TRBJ1-2, with TRBD1 matching over 8 bases. V was clipped by 5 bases and J by 8 bases; unmatched bases: 10. The CDR3 loop spans 14 amino acids. Germline CDR1 SGHNT, CDR2 YENEEA. The CDR3 coding sequence is TGTGCCAGCAGCCCCCCGGACAGGGTCGGGGGCTACACCTTC. Its translation is CASSPPDRVGGYTF.

The rearrangement links TRBV2 to TRBJ1-1; TRBD1 is a possible D gene (5 bases). Germline loops: CDR1 SNHLY, CDR2 FYNNEI. Trimming shortened V by 3 bases and J by 13 bases, and 15 bases separated the two germline ends. CDR3 size: 12 residues. The CDR3 loop reads CASSDFLGGGFF. CDR3 nucleotide sequence: TGTGCCAGCAGTGATTTCCTGGGGGGGGGTTTCTTT. The full variable domain, rest sourced from reference TRBV2 and TRBJ1-1, is EPEVTQTPSHQVTQMGQEVILRCVPISNHLYFYWYRQILGQKVEFLVSFYNNEISEKSEIFDDQFSVERPDGSNFTLKIRSTKLEDSAMYFCASSDFLGGGFFGQGTRLTVV.

The V gene is TRBV28, the J gene TRBJ2-3, with D possibly matching TRBD1 (6 bases). Germline CDR1 and CDR2: MDHEN and SYDVKM. CDR3 size: 16 residues. Trimming removed 1 base at V and 3 bases at J, with 14 bases between. The CDR3 DNA reads as TGTGCCAGCAGTTTATTCGGACAGTTTGGGACAGATACGCAGTATTTT. Protein sequence: CASSLFGQFGTDTQYF.

The chain uses TRBV30 and TRBJ1-5; D is perhaps TRBD1 (5 bases). Germline V lookup: CDR1 GTSNPN, CDR2 SVGIG (reference sequence). The CDR3 consists of 13 residues. V lost 4 bases and J lost 4, with 11 bases in between. The CDR3 reads CAWNSGGNQPQHF. The DNA for the CDR3 is TGTGCCTGGAATAGCGGGGGGAATCAGCCCCAGCATTTT.

This clone was recorded once. The chain couples TRBV10-1 to TRBJ2-1; tentative D call: TRBD2 (5 bases). The CDR3 spans 13 residues. V shed 5 bases and J shed 6 bases, with 11 bases lying between them. CDR1 is WNHNN and CDR2 is SYGVQD in the germline V gene (reference sequence). The CDR3 sequence is CASSNPSLNEQFF. In DNA form, the CDR3 reads TGCGCCAGCAGTAACCCTAGCCTCAATGAGCAGTTCTTC.

The chain couples TRBV19 to TRBJ2-7; a possible D gene is TRBD2 (6 bases). Deletions cut 5 bases from V and 0 bases from J, with 11 bases between. This CDR3 is 14 amino acids long. Germline V gene data show CDR1 as LNHDA and CDR2 as SQIVND (reference sequence). The CDR3 is CASSERVSSYEQYF. Written as DNA, the CDR3 is TGTGCCAGTAGTGAGCGGGTCAGCTCCTACGAGCAGTACTTC.

The chain carries TRBV12-5 and TRBJ2-3, with D maybe TRBD1 (6 bases). Trimming pared 1 base from V and 6 bases from J, leaving 14 bases between. Looked up from germline, CDR1 is LGHNT and CDR2 is FRNRAP. The CDR3 has 15 amino acids. CDR3 in amino acids: CASGLGTVPRDTQYF. CDR3 coding DNA: TGTGCTAGTGGTTTGGGGACAGTACCGAGGGATACGCAGTATTTT.

The table lists this clone with a count of one. The rearrangement uses TRBV11-2 and TRBJ1-5; D is unresolved. The germline gives CDR1 SGHAT, CDR2 FQNNGV. The CDR3 is 13 residues long. The germline V and J ends were trimmed by 0 bases and 7 bases, with 7 bases remaining between them. CDR3 sequence (DNA): TGTGCCAGCAGCTTAGAATTGGGCCAGCCCCAGCATTTT. Translating it yields CASSLELGQPQHF.

This chain joins TRBV28 and TRBJ2-3; D possibly corresponds to TRBD1 (5 bases). The germline CDR1 and CDR2 sequences are MDHEN and SYDVKM. The CDR3 consists of 15 residues. The V gene lost 3 bases and the J gene lost 0 bases, with 10 bases spanning the gap. The CDR3 nucleotides read TGTGCCAGCAGTTTTGTGGACACGAGCACAGATACGCAGTATTTT. Encoded protein: CASSFVDTSTDTQYF.

The chain is built from TRBV2 and TRBJ2-7; 13 nucleotides agree with TRBD2. J gave up 3 bases and V 2 bases, and 19 bases lay outside the gene matches. The CDR3 extends over 21 amino acids. The V gene's germline CDR1 is SNHLY and CDR2 FYNNEI. CDR3 sequence reads: CASSEWLTGGLAGMVGYEQYF. The CDR3 DNA sequence: TGTGCCAGCAGTGAATGGCTGACAGGGGGACTAGCGGGAATGGTGGGCTACGAGCAGTACTTC.

The V gene is TRBV10-3, the J gene TRBJ1-2; D not resolved. In germline, CDR1 is ENHRY, CDR2 SYGVKD. Trimming left V 0 bases short and J 8 bases short, with 13 bases between. This CDR3 spans 14 amino acids. The CDR3 nucleotides are TGTGCCATCAGTGAGTCGGGCATAACGGGAGGCTACACCTTC. Protein product: CAISESGITGGYTF.

The V call is TRBV6-6, the J call TRBJ2-1; D gene ambiguous. The germline CDR1 and CDR2 sequences are MNHNY and SVGAGI (reference sequence). V lost 6 bases, J lost 0 bases, and 9 bases lay in between. The CDR3 consists of 14 residues. The CDR3 DNA reads TGTGCCAGCAGGTCTGCCAGCTCCTACAATGAGCAGTTCTTC. It is translated as CASRSASSYNEQFF.

The genes are TRBV7-2 and TRBJ1-2, with D possibly matching TRBD1 (6 bases). Looked up from germline, CDR1 is SGHTA and CDR2 is FQGNSA. Trimming took 5 bases from V and 2 from J, leaving 12 bases between them. CDR3 length: 14 residues. The CDR3 loop is CASSPSTGNYGYTF. CDR3 nucleotides: TGTGCCAGCAGCCCGTCCACAGGGAACTATGGCTACACCTTC.

This clone occurred a few times. The V gene is TRBV4-2, the J gene TRBJ1-5; 9 positions match TRBD1. The V gene's germline CDR1 is LGHNA and CDR2 YNFKEQ. The trim removed 2 bases at V and 2 bases at J, leaving 16 bases unmatched. There are 20 residues in the CDR3. DNA for the CDR3: TGTGCCAGCAGCCAATACCTGGGACAGGGAGGGCCCCTGGGCAATCAGCCCCAGCATTTT. This encodes CASSQYLGQGGPLGNQPQHF.

The chain couples TRBV7-8 to TRBJ2-7, with 10 nucleotides matching TRBD1. Trimming cost V 6 bases and J 2 bases; bases outside gene matches: 4. CDR3 size: 14 residues. The germline CDR1 and CDR2 sequences are SGHVS and FQNEAQ. The CDR3 DNA sequence: TGTGCCAGCAGTCGGGACAGGGGCCCCTACGAGCAGTACTTC. This encodes CASSRDRGPYEQYF.

The chain is built from TRBV15 and TRBJ1-5; 7 nucleotides match TRBD1. Trimming cost V 5 bases and J 2 bases; bases outside gene matches: 3. This CDR3 is built from 14 residues. The germline CDR1 and CDR2 sequences are LNHNV and YYDKDF (reference sequence). CDR3 bases: TGTGCCACCAGCTACGGACAGGGCAATCAGCCCCAGCATTTT. It encodes CATSYGQGNQPQHF. The entire variable domain, with the rest obtained from reference TRBV15 and TRBJ1-5, is as follows: DAMVIQNPRYQVTQFGKPVTLSCSQTLNHNVMYWYQQKSSQAPKLLFHYYDKDFNNEADTPDNFQSRRPNTSFCFLDIRSPGLGDTAMYLCATSYGQGNQPQHFGDGTRLSIL.

The DNA of the CDR3 is TGCGCCAGCAGCTCCGGACTAGTCCCCTACAATGAGCAGTTCTTC. Translated: CASSSGLVPYNEQFF. V gene TRBV5-1 combines with J gene TRBJ2-1; TRBD2 matches at 7 bases. V was pared by 3 bases and J by 2 bases, with 5 bases of the junction left unmatched. Germline V gives CDR1 SGHRS, CDR2 YFSETQ. CDR3 size: 15 residues.

The sample holds a few counts of this clone. This chain uses TRBV14 with TRBJ2-5; TRBD1 matches at 7 bases. CDR1 is SGHDN and CDR2 is FVKESK in the germline V gene. The CDR3 totals 21 residues. The V segment lost 1 base and the J segment 5 bases; nucleotides outside the gene matches: 25. The CDR3 is CASSQATGQDWYGQRWETQYF. CDR3 in DNA: TGTGCCAGCAGCCAAGCTACCGGACAGGATTGGTACGGCCAGAGATGGGAGACCCAGTACTTC.

The genes are TRBV28 and TRBJ1-2; D call uncertain. The CDR3 is 15 amino acids. Trimming pared 2 bases from V and 3 bases from J, leaving 13 bases between. CDR1 is MDHEN, CDR2 SYDVKM, per germline. The chain's CDR3 is CASSLIRGLDYGYTF. The CDR3 DNA reads TGTGCCAGCAGTTTAATCCGGGGATTGGACTATGGCTACACCTTC.

Here the CDR3 DNA reads TGTGCCAGCAGCTACAACAGGGGCGGTGAGACCCAGTACTTC. It encodes CASSYNRGGETQYF. The rearrangement joins TRBV28 to TRBJ2-5; 7 positions match TRBD1. The CDR3 loop spans 14 amino acids. Germline CDR1 is MDHEN and CDR2 is SYDVKM. J gave up 5 bases and V 6 bases, and 9 bases lay outside the gene matches.

The chain uses TRBV4-2 and TRBJ2-3; 7 positions match TRBD2. The germline CDR1 and CDR2 sequences are LGHNA and YNFKEQ. This CDR3 is 14 amino acids long. V lost 4 bases, J lost 3 bases, and 4 bases stayed unmatched. The CDR3 loop is CASSLLARTDTQYF. The DNA for the CDR3 is TGTGCCAGCAGCCTACTAGCGCGAACAGATACGCAGTATTTT.

V is TRBV7-2 and J is TRBJ2-3; the match to TRBD2 covers 12 bases. CDR1 is SGHTA, CDR2 FQGNSA, per germline. V lost 5 bases to trimming and J lost 0 bases; unmatched junction nucleotides: 6. The CDR3 totals 17 residues. Here the CDR3 reads CASSPGLAGYSTDTQYF. The DNA of the CDR3 is TGTGCCAGCAGCCCTGGACTAGCGGGATATAGCACAGATACGCAGTATTTT.

As regards this clone: The junction shows a germline mismatch at one end, possibly a read error. The chain couples TRBV7-9 to TRBJ1-1; D is perhaps TRBD1 (6 bases). The CDR3 sequence is 14 residues long. Germline-derived CDR1 and CDR2 are SEHNR and FQNEAQ (reference sequence). CDR3 region: CATSGQGQNTEAFF. Here the CDR3 DNA reads TGTGCCACCAGCGGGCAGGGACAGAACACTGAAGCTTTCTTT.

The chain carries TRBV12-5 and TRBJ1-1; 7 bases match TRBD1. The CDR3 is 14 residues long. V gave up 1 base and J gave up 11 bases; unmatched junction bases: 10. The germline gives CDR1 LGHNT, CDR2 FRNRAP. The CDR3 DNA reads TGTGCTAGTGGTTTGGGCGGGACAGCGGTAGGGGCTTTCTTT. This codes for CASGLGGTAVGAFF.

The chain has TRBV7-7 and TRBJ2-2; D might be TRBD1 (6 bases). This CDR3 has 14 amino acids. Trimming pared 10 bases from V and 2 bases from J, leaving 14 bases between. Germline CDR1 SSHAT, CDR2 FNYEAQ (reference sequence). The CDR3 protein is CAIHGTQNTGELFF. As DNA, the CDR3 is TGTGCCATTCACGGGACACAAAACACCGGGGAGCTGTTTTTT.

The CDR3: CASSRTQNTGELFF. For the CDR3, the DNA is TGTGCCAGCAGCCGGACTCAGAACACCGGGGAGCTGTTTTTT. The V and J genes are TRBV9 and TRBJ2-2, with TRBD2 as a possible D gene (5 bases). Germline assignment: CDR1 SGDLS and CDR2 YYNGEE. The CDR3 runs 14 residues. V was shortened by 4 bases and J by 1 base, with 8 bases between the two germline ends.

This clone was observed a few times. The V call is TRBV29-1, the J call TRBJ2-7, with D possibly TRBD2 on 7 matching bases. This CDR3 spans 13 amino acids. Germline V gene sequence: CDR1 SQVTM, CDR2 ANQGSEA. V was pared by 7 bases and J by 3 bases, with 16 bases between. The CDR3 DNA sequence: TGCAGCGCGAGAGGGGGGGAGCGCTACGAGCAGTACTTC. As protein: CSARGGERYEQYF.